This T cell receptor (beta chain) was identified in a study of early T cells in non-severe SARS-CoV-2 infection. Molecules of cDNA were individually given unique molecular identifiers that were attached to them. TCRdb called the 5' RACE reads again in MiXCR, with one record for every CDR3 protein. The sample includes 26,000 or so distinct CDR3 sequences, about 3.8% of them seen just once. Trimming took 6 bases from V and 9 from J; bases not matched to a gene: 3. The CDR3 runs to 14 residues. From germline, CDR1 is ENHRY and CDR2 SYGVKD. At least ten counts were recorded for this clonotype. The TCR sequence derives from an adult who was a healthcare worker with PCR-confirmed SARS-CoV-2 infection or an uninfected control (not recorded which). What was sequenced was whole blood. The chain uses TRBV10-3 and TRBJ2-1; 15 nucleotides align to TRBD2. The CDR3 DNA reads as TGTGCCATCAGCCCGGGACTAGCGGGAGGTGAGCAGTTCTTC. Protein sequence: CAISPGLAGGEQFF.